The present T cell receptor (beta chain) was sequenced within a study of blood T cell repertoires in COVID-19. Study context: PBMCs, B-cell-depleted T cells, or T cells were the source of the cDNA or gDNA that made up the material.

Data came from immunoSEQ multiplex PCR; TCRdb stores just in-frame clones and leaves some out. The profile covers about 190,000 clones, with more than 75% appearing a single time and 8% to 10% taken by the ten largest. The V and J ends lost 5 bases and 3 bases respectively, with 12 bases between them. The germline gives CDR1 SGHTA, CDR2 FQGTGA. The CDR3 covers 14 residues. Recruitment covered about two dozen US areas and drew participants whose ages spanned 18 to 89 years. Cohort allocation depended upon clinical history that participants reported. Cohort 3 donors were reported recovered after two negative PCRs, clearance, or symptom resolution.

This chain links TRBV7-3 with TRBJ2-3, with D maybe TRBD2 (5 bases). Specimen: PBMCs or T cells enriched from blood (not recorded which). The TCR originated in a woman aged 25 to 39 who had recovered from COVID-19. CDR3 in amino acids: CASSPDWETDTQYF. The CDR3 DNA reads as TGTGCCAGCAGCCCGGACTGGGAGACAGATACGCAGTATTTT. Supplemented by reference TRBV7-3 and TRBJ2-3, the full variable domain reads GAGVSQTPSNKVTEKGKYVELRCDPISGHTALYWYRQSLGQGPEFLIYFQGTGAADDSGLPNDRFFAVRPEGSVSTLKIQRTERGDSAVYLCASSPDWETDTQYFGPGTRLTVL.